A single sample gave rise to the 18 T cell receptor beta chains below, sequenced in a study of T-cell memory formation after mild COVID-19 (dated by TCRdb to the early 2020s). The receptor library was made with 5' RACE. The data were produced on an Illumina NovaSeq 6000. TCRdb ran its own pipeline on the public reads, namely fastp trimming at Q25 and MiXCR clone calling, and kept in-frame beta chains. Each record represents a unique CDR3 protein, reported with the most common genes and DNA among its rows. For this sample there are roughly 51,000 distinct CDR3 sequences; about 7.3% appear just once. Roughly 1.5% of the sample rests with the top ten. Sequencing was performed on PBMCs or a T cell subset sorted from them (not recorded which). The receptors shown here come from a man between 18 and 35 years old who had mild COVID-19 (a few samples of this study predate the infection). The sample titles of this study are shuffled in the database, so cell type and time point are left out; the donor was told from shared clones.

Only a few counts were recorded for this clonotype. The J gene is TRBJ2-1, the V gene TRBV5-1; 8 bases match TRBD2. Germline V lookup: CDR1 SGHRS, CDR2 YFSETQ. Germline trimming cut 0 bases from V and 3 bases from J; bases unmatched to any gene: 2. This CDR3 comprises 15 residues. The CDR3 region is CASSLASGGYNEQFF. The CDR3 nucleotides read TGCGCCAGCAGCTTGGCCAGCGGGGGCTACAATGAGCAGTTCTTC.

The CDR3 sequence is CAISVVRGQEQYV. The CDR3 nucleotides read TGTGCCATCAGTGTTGTCAGAGGTCAAGAGCAGTACGTC. The chain recombines TRBV10-3 with TRBJ2-7; D is unresolved. This CDR3 is built from 13 residues. Deletions cut 4 bases from V and 7 bases from J, with 14 bases between. CDR1 is ENHRY, CDR2 SYGVKD, per germline.

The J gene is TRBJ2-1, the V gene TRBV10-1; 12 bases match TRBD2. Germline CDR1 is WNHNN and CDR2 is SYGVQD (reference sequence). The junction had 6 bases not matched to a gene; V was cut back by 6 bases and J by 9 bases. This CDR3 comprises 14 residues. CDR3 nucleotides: TGCGCCAGCAGCGGACTAGCGGGGTCGGTTGAGCAGTTCTTC. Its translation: CASSGLAGSVEQFF.

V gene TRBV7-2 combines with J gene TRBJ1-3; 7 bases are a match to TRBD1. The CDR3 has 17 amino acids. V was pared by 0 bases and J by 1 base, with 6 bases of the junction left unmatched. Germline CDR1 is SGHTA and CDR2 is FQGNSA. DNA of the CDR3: TGTGCCAGCAGCTTAGCGATTGGGGGACAGTCTGGAAACACCATATATTTT. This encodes CASSLAIGGQSGNTIYF.

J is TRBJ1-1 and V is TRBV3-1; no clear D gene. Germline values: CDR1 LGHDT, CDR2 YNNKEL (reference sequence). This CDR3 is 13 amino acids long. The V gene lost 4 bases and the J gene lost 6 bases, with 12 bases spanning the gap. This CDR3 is CASSRNDDAEAFF. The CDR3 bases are TGTGCCAGCAGCCGTAACGACGACGCTGAAGCTTTCTTT.

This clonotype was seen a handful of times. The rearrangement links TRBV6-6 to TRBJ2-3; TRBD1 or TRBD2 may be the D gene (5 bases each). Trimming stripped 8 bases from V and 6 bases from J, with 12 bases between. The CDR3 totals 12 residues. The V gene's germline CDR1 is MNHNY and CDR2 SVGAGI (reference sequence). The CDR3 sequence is CASRHEGDTQYF. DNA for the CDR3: TGTGCCAGCCGGCACGAGGGGGATACGCAGTATTTT.

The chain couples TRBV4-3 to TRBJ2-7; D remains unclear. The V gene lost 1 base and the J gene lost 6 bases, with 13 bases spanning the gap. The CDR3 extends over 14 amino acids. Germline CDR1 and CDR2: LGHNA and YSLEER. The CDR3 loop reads CASSQGLGVGEQYF. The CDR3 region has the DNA TGCGCCAGCAGCCAAGGGCTGGGTGTCGGCGAGCAGTACTTC.

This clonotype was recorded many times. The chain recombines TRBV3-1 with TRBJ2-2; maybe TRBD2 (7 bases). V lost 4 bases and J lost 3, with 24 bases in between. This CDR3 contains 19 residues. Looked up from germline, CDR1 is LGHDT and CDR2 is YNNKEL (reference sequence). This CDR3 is CASSPQGPGTTGHTGELFF. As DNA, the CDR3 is TGTGCCAGCAGCCCCCAGGGACCCGGGACTACAGGGCACACCGGGGAGCTGTTTTTT.

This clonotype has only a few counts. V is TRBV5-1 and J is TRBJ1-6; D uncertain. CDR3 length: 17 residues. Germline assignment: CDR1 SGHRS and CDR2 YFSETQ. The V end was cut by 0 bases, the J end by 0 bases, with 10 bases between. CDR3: CASSLGATRSYNSPLHF. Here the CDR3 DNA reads TGCGCCAGCAGCTTGGGCGCCACGCGCTCCTATAATTCACCCCTCCACTTT. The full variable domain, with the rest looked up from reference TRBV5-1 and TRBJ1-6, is KAGVTQTPRYLIKTRGQQVTLSCSPISGHRSVSWYQQTPGQGLQFLFEYFSETQRNKGNFPGRFSGRQFSNSRSEMNVSTLELGDSALYLCASSLGATRSYNSPLHFGNGTRLTVT.

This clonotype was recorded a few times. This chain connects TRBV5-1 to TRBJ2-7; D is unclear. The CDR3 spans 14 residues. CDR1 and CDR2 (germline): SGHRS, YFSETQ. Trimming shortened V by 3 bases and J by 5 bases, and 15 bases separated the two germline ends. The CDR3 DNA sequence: TGCGCCAGCAGCTCAGTGGTAGGGTCCCACGAGCAGTACTTC. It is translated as CASSSVVGSHEQYF.

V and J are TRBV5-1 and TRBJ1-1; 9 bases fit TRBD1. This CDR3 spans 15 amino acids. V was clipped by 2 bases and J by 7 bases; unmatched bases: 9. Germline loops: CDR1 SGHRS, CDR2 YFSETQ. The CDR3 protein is CASSLATGGVGEAFF. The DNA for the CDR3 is TGCGCCAGCAGCTTAGCGACAGGGGGTGTAGGTGAAGCTTTCTTT.

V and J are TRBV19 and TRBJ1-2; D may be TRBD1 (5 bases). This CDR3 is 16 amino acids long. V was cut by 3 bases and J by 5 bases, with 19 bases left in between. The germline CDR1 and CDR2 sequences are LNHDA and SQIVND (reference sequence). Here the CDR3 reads CASSIIGGDSLYGYTF. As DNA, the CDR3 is TGTGCCAGTAGTATTATTGGAGGAGACAGCCTATATGGCTACACCTTC.

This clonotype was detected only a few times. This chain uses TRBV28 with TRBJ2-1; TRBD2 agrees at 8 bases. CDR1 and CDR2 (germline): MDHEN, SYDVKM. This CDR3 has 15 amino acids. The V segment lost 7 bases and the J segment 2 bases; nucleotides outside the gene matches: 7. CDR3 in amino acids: CASISAGGAYNEQFF. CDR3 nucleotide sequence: TGTGCCAGCATCTCCGCCGGGGGGGCCTACAATGAGCAGTTCTTC.

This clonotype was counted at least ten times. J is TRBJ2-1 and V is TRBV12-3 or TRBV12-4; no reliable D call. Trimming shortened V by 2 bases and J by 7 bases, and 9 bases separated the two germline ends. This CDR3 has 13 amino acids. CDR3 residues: CASSLSSVNEQFF. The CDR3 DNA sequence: TGTGCCAGCAGTTTAAGCTCTGTTAATGAGCAGTTCTTC.

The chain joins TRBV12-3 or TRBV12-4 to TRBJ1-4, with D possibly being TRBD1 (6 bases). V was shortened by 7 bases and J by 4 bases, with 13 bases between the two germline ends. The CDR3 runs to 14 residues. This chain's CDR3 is CASNPGGLNEKLFF. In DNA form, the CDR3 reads TGTGCCAGCAACCCGGGGGGCCTTAATGAAAAACTGTTTTTT.

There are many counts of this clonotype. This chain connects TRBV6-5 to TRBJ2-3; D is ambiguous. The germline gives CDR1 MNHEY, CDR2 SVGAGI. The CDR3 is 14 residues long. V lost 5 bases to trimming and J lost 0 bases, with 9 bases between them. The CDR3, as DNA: TGTGCCAGCAGTCTCGCCCTTAGCACAGATACGCAGTATTTT. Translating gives CASSLALSTDTQYF.

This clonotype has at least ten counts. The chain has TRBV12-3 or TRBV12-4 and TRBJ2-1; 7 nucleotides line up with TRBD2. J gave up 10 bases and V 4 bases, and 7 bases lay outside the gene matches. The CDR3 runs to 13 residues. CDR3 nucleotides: TGTGCCAGCAGTTCTATTCACGGGGGGGAGCAGTTCTTC. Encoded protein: CASSSIHGGEQFF.

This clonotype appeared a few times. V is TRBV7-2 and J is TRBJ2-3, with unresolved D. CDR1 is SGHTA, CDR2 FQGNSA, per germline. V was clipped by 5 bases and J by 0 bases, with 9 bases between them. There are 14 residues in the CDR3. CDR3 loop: CASSPRWSTDTQYF. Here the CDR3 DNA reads TGTGCCAGCAGCCCAAGGTGGAGCACAGATACGCAGTATTTT.